This T cell receptor beta chain was recovered during a study of shared T cell receptors in the human thymus. Only in-frame clones appear in the TCRdb table, and some are missing; sequencing was by immunoSEQ multiplex PCR. The profile covers about 380,000 clones, with more than 85% appearing a single time and roughly 0.02% taken by the ten largest. The germline CDR1 and CDR2 sequences are SEHNR and FQNEAQ (reference sequence). The CDR3 length is 15 residues. V lost 5 bases and J lost 6; bases outside the gene matches: 12. The rearrangement uses TRBV7-9 and TRBJ1-1; TRBD1 agrees at 7 bases. The receptor comes from a human donor. Sequenced sample: thymocytes. In DNA form, the CDR3 reads TGTGCCAGCAGCCCAAGACAGGGTAGACGGCCTGAAGCTTTCTTT. Residues: CASSPRQGRRPEAFF.